These 29 T cell receptor beta chains share one sample of origin, sequenced in a study of shared clonotypes between healthy human individuals. This table comes from immunoSEQ multiplex PCR, and its TCRdb copy is limited to in-frame clones, with some not included. Among more than 850,000 clones listed, around three quarters were seen once. Input material: memory CD4+ T cells from PBMCs. Noted subset: CD45RA-negative fraction. The source of these receptors is a man younger than 35 in good health. Some clones in this sample may be carry-over from other donors' samples.

This clone came up a few times. The chain couples TRBV5-1 to TRBJ2-7; D possibly corresponds to TRBD2 (5 bases). CDR1 and CDR2 (germline): SGHRS, YFSETQ. CDR3 size: 14 residues. Trimming pared 0 bases from V and 7 bases from J, leaving 14 bases between. CDR3 sequence reads: CASSLAFGTGEQYF. The CDR3 DNA follows: TGCGCCAGCAGCTTGGCCTTTGGAACGGGGGAGCAGTACTTC.

The gene calls are TRBV6-1 and TRBJ2-4; D may be TRBD2 (5 bases). The germline V gene encodes CDR1 MNHNS and CDR2 SASEGT. This CDR3 contains 17 residues. V was cut by 3 bases and J by 3 bases, with 18 bases left in between. The CDR3 sequence: CASSEMRGLMVKNIQYF. For the CDR3, the DNA is TGTGCCAGCAGTGAGATGCGAGGGTTGATGGTCAAAAACATTCAGTACTTC.

The chain links TRBV7-9 to TRBJ2-3; possible D gene TRBD2, 7 bases. Germline V gene sequence: CDR1 SEHNR, CDR2 FQNEAQ (reference sequence). The V and J ends lost 5 bases and 3 bases respectively, with 15 bases between them. This CDR3 comprises 15 residues. The CDR3 is CASSPTGRVTDTQYF. CDR3 coding DNA: TGTGCCAGCAGCCCCACAGGGAGGGTTACAGATACGCAGTATTTT.

This clone came up a few times. The chain is built from TRBV18 and TRBJ2-5; 10 nucleotides agree with TRBD2. The CDR3 has 15 amino acids. The trim removed 3 bases at V and 6 bases at J, leaving 7 bases unmatched. From germline, CDR1 is KGHSH and CDR2 LQKENI. The chain's CDR3 is CASSPQREGLQTQYF. The CDR3 DNA sequence: TGTGCCAGCTCACCCCAGCGGGAGGGCCTTCAGACCCAGTACTTC.

This chain joins TRBV5-4 and TRBJ1-1; D is uncertain. V was pared by 3 bases and J by 0 bases, with 6 bases between. The germline gives CDR1 SGHNT, CDR2 YYREEE (reference sequence). This CDR3 is 13 amino acids long. CDR3 sequence (DNA): TGTGCCAGCAGCTGGTACTTGAACACTGAAGCTTTCTTT. It codes for CASSWYLNTEAFF.

Concerning this clone: The same CDR3 is also encoded by other DNA sequences in this sample. The DNA for the CDR3 is TGTGCCAGCAGTGAAGGGCTAGCGGGTACCTACGAGCAGTACTTC. Protein: CASSEGLAGTYEQYF. This chain connects TRBV6-1 to TRBJ2-7; 8 nucleotides match TRBD2. Germline values: CDR1 MNHNS, CDR2 SASEGT. The V segment lost 1 base and the J segment 2 bases; nucleotides outside the gene matches: 4. The CDR3 spans 15 residues.

The chain employs TRBV7-2 and TRBJ2-7; 12 bases are a match to TRBD2. V shed 5 bases, J shed 2 bases, and the junction held 7 bases outside the gene matches. Germline CDR1 reads SGHTA; CDR2 reads FQGNSA. This CDR3 region has 16 residues. For the CDR3, the DNA is TGTGCCAGCAGCACCTCTAGCGGGGGGGGACCCTACGAGCAGTACTTC. Residues: CASSTSSGGGPYEQYF.

V gene TRBV25-1 combines with J gene TRBJ1-1; D is undetermined. The CDR3 sequence is 14 residues long. CDR1 is MGHDK, CDR2 SYGVNS, per germline. Trimming removed 1 base from V and 1 base from J, with 7 bases in between. CDR3 amino acids: CASSEWRGNTEAFF. DNA for the CDR3: TGTGCCAGCAGTGAATGGAGAGGGAACACTGAAGCTTTCTTT.

V usage is TRBV6-5 and J usage is TRBJ1-1, with D perhaps TRBD1 (6 bases). Per germline, CDR1 MNHEY and CDR2 SVGAGI. V was trimmed by 6 bases and J by 2 bases, leaving 13 bases between them. The CDR3 contains 14 residues. CDR3 protein: CASRPGTSNTEAFF. The CDR3 DNA follows: TGTGCCAGCAGACCCGGGACAAGCAACACTGAAGCTTTCTTT.

The chain joins TRBV20-1 to TRBJ2-7; D possibly matches TRBD1 or TRBD2 (5 bases each). V lost 5 bases to trimming and J lost 6 bases, with 8 bases between them. CDR1 is DFQATT and CDR2 is SNEGSKA in the germline V gene (reference sequence). This CDR3 is built from 10 residues. CDR3 nucleotides: TGCAGTGCTCGAGGGACCGAGCAGTACTTC. Amino acid sequence: CSARGTEQYF.

This clone was detected a few times. The chain employs TRBV18 and TRBJ2-1; no clear D. The CDR3 has 12 amino acids. Germline V gene sequence: CDR1 KGHSH, CDR2 LQKENI. The V end was cut by 5 bases, the J end by 8 bases, with 10 bases between. CDR3 sequence reads: CASSSAADEQFF. For the CDR3, the DNA is TGTGCCAGCTCATCGGCGGCGGATGAGCAGTTCTTC.

There are a few counts of this clone. V and J are TRBV10-2 and TRBJ1-2, with unresolved D. Germline V lookup: CDR1 WSHSY, CDR2 SAAADI. Trimming left V 2 bases short and J 8 bases short, with 15 bases between. This CDR3 comprises 14 residues. The CDR3 nucleotides read TGCGCCAGCAGTGAGAGGGCAGGTAAAACCGGCTACACCTTC. Translating gives CASSERAGKTGYTF.

In this sample, this clone turned up once. CDR3 DNA sequence: TGTGCCAGCTCAGGGGGTGCAAACACTGAAGCTTTCTTT. Translated: CASSGGANTEAFF. V is TRBV18 and J is TRBJ1-1, with a tentative D call TRBD1 (5 bases). The germline gives CDR1 KGHSH, CDR2 LQKENI. The CDR3 length is 13 residues. The V gene lost 5 bases and the J gene lost 2 bases, with 9 bases spanning the gap.

Concerning this clone itself: At one of its ends the junction is not consistent with the germline gene, which may arise from a read error. The same CDR3 also results from other DNA sequences found in this sample. The rearrangement links TRBV5-4 to TRBJ1-4; the D gene is possibly TRBD1 (6 bases). The CDR3 has 15 amino acids. Germline-derived CDR1 and CDR2 are SGHNT and YYREEE (reference sequence). The CDR3 sequence: CASSLERGNNEKLFF. In DNA, the CDR3 is TGTGCCAGCAGCTTGGAGAGGGGGAATAATGAAAAGCTGTTTTTT.

CDR3: CASRASATNEKLFF. CDR3 DNA: TGTGCCAGCAGAGCCAGTGCAACTAATGAAAAACTGTTTTTT. The V call is TRBV27, the J call TRBJ1-4; D gene ambiguous. CDR1 is MNHEY and CDR2 is SMNVEV in the germline V gene (reference sequence). This CDR3 is 14 amino acids long. The germline V and J ends were trimmed by 6 bases and 0 bases, with 8 bases remaining between them.

The chain employs TRBV7-9 and TRBJ2-3, with 7 bases that match TRBD1. Germline-derived CDR1 and CDR2 are SEHNR and FQNEAQ (reference sequence). The CDR3 sequence is 16 residues long. Unmatched junction bases numbered 9, after V lost 4 bases and J lost 2 bases. In nucleotides, the CDR3 is TGTGCCAGCAGCTCAATTACAGGGGCCCTCACAGATACGCAGTATTTT. Encoded protein: CASSSITGALTDTQYF. The whole variable domain, filled in from reference TRBV7-9 and TRBJ2-3, reads DTGVSQNPRHKITKRGQNVTFRCDPISEHNRLYWYRQTLGQGPEFLTYFQNEAQLEKSRLLSDRFSAERPKGSFSTLEIQRTEQGDSAMYLCASSSITGALTDTQYFGPGTRLTVL.

The table lists this clone with a few counts. The genes are TRBV10-1 and TRBJ2-1, with 9 bases identical to TRBD1. The CDR3 is made up of 18 amino acids. The ends lost 2 bases at V and 6 bases at J; junction bases unmatched: 14. Germline CDR1 is WNHNN and CDR2 is SYGVQD (reference sequence). CDR3 loop: CASSERPNRGRRVNEQFF. CDR3 in DNA: TGCGCCAGCAGTGAGCGCCCCAACAGGGGGCGACGGGTCAATGAGCAGTTCTTC.

The V call is TRBV9, the J call TRBJ2-2; D remains ambiguous. Trimming removed 5 bases at V and 3 bases at J, with 8 bases between. Germline CDR1 SGDLS, CDR2 YYNGEE. CDR3 size: 13 residues. CDR3 DNA: TGTGCCAGCAGGTCCGGATACACCGGGGAGCTGTTTTTT. Amino acid sequence: CASRSGYTGELFF.

This clone has only one observation. The J gene is TRBJ2-1, the V gene TRBV4-1; perhaps TRBD1 as D (5 bases). The CDR3 contains 14 residues. Germline assignment: CDR1 MGHRA and CDR2 YSYEKL. The germline V and J ends were trimmed by 0 bases and 12 bases, with 15 bases remaining between them. CDR3 protein: CASSQEGSGPMQFF. The CDR3 DNA reads as TGCGCCAGCAGCCAAGAAGGTTCAGGGCCTATGCAGTTCTTC.

The chain has TRBV5-1 and TRBJ1-3; TRBD1 is a possible D gene (5 bases). In germline, CDR1 is SGHRS, CDR2 YFSETQ. Trimming removed 3 bases from V and 3 bases from J, with 13 bases in between. The CDR3 has 15 amino acids. The CDR3 protein is CASSSAGVLGNTIYF. The CDR3, as DNA: TGCGCCAGCAGCTCAGCGGGGGTTCTTGGAAACACCATATATTTT.

V usage is TRBV7-3 and J usage is TRBJ2-5; 8 bases map to TRBD1. Unmatched junction bases numbered 4, after V lost 5 bases and J lost 5 bases. CDR1 SGHTA and CDR2 FQGTGA come from the germline V gene. The CDR3 totals 13 residues. CDR3 DNA: TGTGCCAGCAGCCGCGACAGGGGTGAGACCCAGTACTTC. Translation: CASSRDRGETQYF.

The chain combines TRBV7-8 with TRBJ1-5, with 8 bases matching TRBD1. V was clipped by 5 bases and J by 4 bases; unmatched bases: 13. CDR1 and CDR2 (germline): SGHVS, FQNEAQ. The CDR3 extends over 17 amino acids. CDR3 bases: TGTGCCAGCAGCGCCAAGCGGGACAGGAAGTCAAATCAGCCCCAGCATTTT. Translated, it gives CASSAKRDRKSNQPQHF.

The chain has TRBV4-2 and TRBJ2-7; 8 positions agree with TRBD1. The CDR3 totals 15 residues. V dropped 1 base and J dropped 3; count of bases not matched to a gene: 5. Germline lookup yields CDR1 LGHNA and CDR2 YNFKEQ. CDR3 in DNA: TGTGCCAGCAGCCAAGGCCTGACAGGGGACTACGAGCAGTACTTC. Residues: CASSQGLTGDYEQYF.

V and J are TRBV2 and TRBJ2-7; 9 bases fit TRBD2. CDR1 is SNHLY and CDR2 is FYNNEI in the germline V gene. V lost 5 bases to trimming and J lost 3 bases; unmatched junction nucleotides: 2. There are 13 residues in the CDR3. In nucleotides, the CDR3 is TGTGCCAGCAGTCTAGCGGGATACTACGAGCAGTACTTC. Translating gives CASSLAGYYEQYF. Based on the CDR3 plus reference TRBV2 and TRBJ2-7, the full variable domain is EPEVTQTPSHQVTQMGQEVILRCVPISNHLYFYWYRQILGQKVEFLVSFYNNEISEKSEIFDDQFSVERPDGSNFTLKIRSTKLEDSAMYFCASSLAGYYEQYFGPGTRLTVT.

V and J are TRBV19 and TRBJ2-4; D might be TRBD1 (6 bases). V was pared by 6 bases and J by 0 bases, with 21 bases between. The CDR3 loop spans 18 amino acids. The germline V gene has CDR1 LNHDA and CDR2 SQIVND (reference sequence). This chain's CDR3 is CASRGENRASVAKNIQYF. CDR3 DNA sequence: TGTGCCAGTAGAGGTGAGAACAGGGCCTCAGTAGCCAAAAACATTCAGTACTTC. The whole variable domain, remainder taken from reference TRBV19 and TRBJ2-4, is DGGITQSPKYLFRKEGQNVTLSCEQNLNHDAMYWYRQDPGQGLRLIYYSQIVNDFQKGDIAEGYSVSREKKESFPLTVTSAQKNPTAFYLCASRGENRASVAKNIQYFGAGTRLSVL.

The CDR3 here is CASSPFTGGLYEQYF. CDR3 bases: TGTGCCAGCAGCCCTTTTACCGGTGGCCTCTACGAGCAGTACTTC. The chain uses TRBV28 and TRBJ2-7, with D unclear. Trimming left V 6 bases short and J 3 bases short, with 18 bases between. Germline V gene data show CDR1 as MDHEN and CDR2 as SYDVKM. This CDR3 contains 15 residues.

The genes are TRBV19 and TRBJ2-3; D unresolved. With 6 bases removed from V and 0 bases from J, the gap between germline ends came to 10 bases. Per the germline V gene, CDR1 is LNHDA and CDR2 is SQIVND (reference sequence). This CDR3 comprises 14 residues. The DNA of the CDR3 is TGTGCCAGTAGGGAACTTGGGAGCACAGATACGCAGTATTTT. Translated: CASRELGSTDTQYF. The entire variable domain, with the rest obtained from reference TRBV19 and TRBJ2-3, is as follows: DGGITQSPKYLFRKEGQNVTLSCEQNLNHDAMYWYRQDPGQGLRLIYYSQIVNDFQKGDIAEGYSVSREKKESFPLTVTSAQKNPTAFYLCASRELGSTDTQYFGPGTRLTVL.

This chain links TRBV27 with TRBJ1-2; D might be TRBD1 (5 bases). The CDR3 runs to 14 residues. Trimming shortened V by 7 bases and J by 4 bases, and 16 bases separated the two germline ends. The germline gives CDR1 MNHEY, CDR2 SMNVEV (reference sequence). CDR3 sequence reads: CASTQRGGGYGYTF. As DNA, the CDR3 is TGTGCCAGCACCCAAAGGGGCGGCGGCTATGGCTACACCTTC.

Worth noting for this clone: In the same sample, other DNA sequences code for this CDR3. The chain has TRBV5-1 and TRBJ2-6; D gene ambiguous. The germline V gene encodes CDR1 SGHRS and CDR2 YFSETQ. The V and J ends lost 0 bases and 0 bases respectively, with 7 bases between them. The CDR3 extends over 16 amino acids. Here the CDR3 reads CASSLDGSSGANVLTF. The CDR3 DNA is TGCGCCAGCAGCTTGGACGGAAGCTCTGGGGCCAACGTCCTGACTTTC.